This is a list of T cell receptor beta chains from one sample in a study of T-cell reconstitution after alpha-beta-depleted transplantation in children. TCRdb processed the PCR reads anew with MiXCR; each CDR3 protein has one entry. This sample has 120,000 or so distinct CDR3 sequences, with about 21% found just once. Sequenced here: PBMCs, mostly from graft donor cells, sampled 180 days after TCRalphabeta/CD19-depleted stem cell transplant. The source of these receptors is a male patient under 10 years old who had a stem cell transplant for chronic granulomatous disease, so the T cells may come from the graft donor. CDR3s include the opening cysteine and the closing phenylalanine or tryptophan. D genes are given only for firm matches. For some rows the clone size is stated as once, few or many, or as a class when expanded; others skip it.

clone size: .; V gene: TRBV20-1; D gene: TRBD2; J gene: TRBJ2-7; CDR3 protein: CSAARGDEQYF; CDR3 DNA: TGCAGTGCCGCCCGGGGGGACGAGCAGTACTTC
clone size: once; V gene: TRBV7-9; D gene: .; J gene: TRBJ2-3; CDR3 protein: CASIRAGQGDTQYF; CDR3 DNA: TGTGCCAGCATACGAGCGGGACAAGGAGATACGCAGTATTTT
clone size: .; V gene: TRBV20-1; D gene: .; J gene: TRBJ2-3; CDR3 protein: CSYTDSSTDTQYF; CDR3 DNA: TGCAGTTACACCGATTCTAGCACAGATACGCAGTATTTT
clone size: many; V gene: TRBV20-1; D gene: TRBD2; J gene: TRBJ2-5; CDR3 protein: CSARVGDREGGETQYF; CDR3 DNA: TGCAGTGCTAGAGTCGGTGACCGGGAGGGAGGTGAGACCCAGTACTTC
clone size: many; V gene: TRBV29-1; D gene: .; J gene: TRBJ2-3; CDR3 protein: CSVEGKQTSTDTQYF; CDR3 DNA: TGCAGCGTTGAGGGGAAACAGACTAGCACAGATACGCAGTATTTT
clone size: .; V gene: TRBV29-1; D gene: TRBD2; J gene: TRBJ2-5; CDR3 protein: CSVSGLAGGTETQYF; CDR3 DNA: TGCAGCGTTTCGGGACTAGCGGGAGGGACAGAGACCCAGTACTTC
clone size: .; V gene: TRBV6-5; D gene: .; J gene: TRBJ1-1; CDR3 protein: CASSYSWGPGSTEAFF; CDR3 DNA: TGTGCCAGCAGTTACTCGTGGGGTCCAGGGTCCACTGAAGCTTTCTTT
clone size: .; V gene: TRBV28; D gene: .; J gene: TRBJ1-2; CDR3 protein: CASSSSDRKSSGYTF; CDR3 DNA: TGTGCCAGCAGCTCATCCGACAGGAAATCCTCTGGCTACACCTTC
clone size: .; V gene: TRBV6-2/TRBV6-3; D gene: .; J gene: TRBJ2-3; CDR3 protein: CASSSSRDTQYF; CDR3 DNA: TGTGCCAGCAGTTCTAGCAGGGATACGCAGTATTTT
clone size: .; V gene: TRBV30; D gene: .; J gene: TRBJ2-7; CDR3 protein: CAWSLWDMDSYEQYF; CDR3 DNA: TGTGCCTGGAGCCTCTGGGACATGGACTCCTACGAGCAGTACTTC
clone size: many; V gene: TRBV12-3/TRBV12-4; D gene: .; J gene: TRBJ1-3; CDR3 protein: CASSFGGSGNTIYF; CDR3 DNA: TGTGCCAGCAGTTTTGGGGGCTCTGGAAACACCATATATTTT
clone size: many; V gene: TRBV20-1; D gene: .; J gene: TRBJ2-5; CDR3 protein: CSAKLGGRETQYF; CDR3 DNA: TGCAGTGCAAAGCTTGGCGGGCGAGAGACCCAGTACTTC
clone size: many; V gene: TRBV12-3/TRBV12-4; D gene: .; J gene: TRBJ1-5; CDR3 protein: CASSKGTGNQPQHF; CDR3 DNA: TGTGCCAGCAGTAAAGGGACGGGGAATCAGCCCCAGCATTTT
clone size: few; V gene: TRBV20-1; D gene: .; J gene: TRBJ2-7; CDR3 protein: CSARIPGRALEGEQYF; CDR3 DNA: TGCAGTGCTAGGATTCCAGGGCGGGCGCTCGAAGGAGAGCAGTACTTC
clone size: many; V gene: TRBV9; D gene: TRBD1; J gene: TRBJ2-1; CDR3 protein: CASSGRQGGNEQFF; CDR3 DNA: TGTGCCAGCAGCGGACGACAGGGCGGAAATGAGCAGTTCTTC
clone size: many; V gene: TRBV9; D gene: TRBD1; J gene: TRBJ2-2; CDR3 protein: CASSVGGTGRTGELFF; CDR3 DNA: TGTGCCAGCAGCGTAGGGGGGACAGGGAGGACCGGGGAGCTGTTTTTT
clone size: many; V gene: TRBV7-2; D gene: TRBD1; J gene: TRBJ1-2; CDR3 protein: CASSDKRTGQNYGYTF; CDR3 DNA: TGTGCCAGCAGCGACAAAAGGACAGGGCAAAACTATGGCTACACCTTC
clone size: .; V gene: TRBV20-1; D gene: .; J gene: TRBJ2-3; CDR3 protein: CSASSLGGPLDFTDTQYF; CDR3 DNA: TGCAGTGCTAGTTCCCTCGGAGGGCCCCTAGACTTCACAGATACGCAGTATTTT
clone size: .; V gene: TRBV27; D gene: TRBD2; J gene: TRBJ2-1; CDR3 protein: CAISPGLRGDHNEQFF; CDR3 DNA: TGTGCCATCAGCCCCGGCCTGCGGGGGGACCACAATGAGCAGTTCTTC
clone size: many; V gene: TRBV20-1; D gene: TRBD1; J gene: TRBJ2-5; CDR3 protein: CSARGETGSETQYF; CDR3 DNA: TGCAGTGCTAGAGGCGAGACAGGGTCGGAGACCCAGTACTTC
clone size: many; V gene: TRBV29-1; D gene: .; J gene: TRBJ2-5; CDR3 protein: CSVGGLRTETQYF; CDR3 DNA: TGCAGCGTTGGAGGTTTGAGGACGGAGACCCAGTACTTC
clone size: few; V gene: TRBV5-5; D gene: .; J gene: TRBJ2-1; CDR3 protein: CASSLFKFANEQFF; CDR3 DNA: TGTGCCAGCAGCTTATTTAAGTTTGCCAATGAGCAGTTCTTC
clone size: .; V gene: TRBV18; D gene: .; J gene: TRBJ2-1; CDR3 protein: CASSPDSHNEQFF; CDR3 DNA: TGTGCCAGCTCACCCGACTCCCACAATGAGCAGTTCTTC
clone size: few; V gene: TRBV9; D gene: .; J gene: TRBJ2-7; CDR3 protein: CASSHRDNPYEQYF; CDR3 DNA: TGTGCCAGCAGCCACAGGGACAACCCCTACGAGCAGTACTTC
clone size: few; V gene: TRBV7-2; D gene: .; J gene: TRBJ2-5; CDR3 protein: CASSGDMIRGTQYF; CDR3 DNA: TGTGCCAGCAGCGGAGATATGATAAGAGGGACCCAGTACTTC
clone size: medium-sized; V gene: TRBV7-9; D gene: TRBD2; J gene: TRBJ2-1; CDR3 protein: CASSLWGLAGSNEQFF; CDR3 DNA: TGTGCCAGCAGCTTATGGGGACTAGCGGGGTCCAATGAGCAGTTCTTC
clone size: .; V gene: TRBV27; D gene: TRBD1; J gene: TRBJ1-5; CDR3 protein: CASKPTGLYSNQPQHF; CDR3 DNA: TGTGCCAGCAAGCCGACAGGGCTCTATAGCAATCAGCCCCAGCATTTT
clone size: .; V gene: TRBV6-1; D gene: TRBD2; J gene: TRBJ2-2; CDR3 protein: CASSHTGLANTGELFF; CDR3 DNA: TGTGCCAGCAGCCACACGGGACTAGCGAACACCGGGGAGCTGTTTTTT
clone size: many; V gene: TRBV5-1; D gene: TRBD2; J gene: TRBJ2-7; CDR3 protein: CASSPGTNLPEQYF; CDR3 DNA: TGCGCCAGCAGTCCCGGGACTAATCTACCCGAGCAGTACTTC
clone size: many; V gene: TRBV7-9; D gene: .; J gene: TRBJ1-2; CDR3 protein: CASSPRIHGYTF; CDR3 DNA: TGTGCCAGCAGCCCCCGCATTCATGGCTACACCTTC
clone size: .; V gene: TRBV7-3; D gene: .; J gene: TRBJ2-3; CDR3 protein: CASSPHPSTDTQYF; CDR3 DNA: TGTGCCAGCAGTCCCCACCCTAGCACAGATACGCAGTATTTT
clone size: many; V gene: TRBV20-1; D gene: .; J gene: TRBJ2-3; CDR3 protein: CSANDRGTADTQYF; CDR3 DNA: TGCAGTGCTAATGATCGGGGGACCGCAGATACGCAGTATTTT
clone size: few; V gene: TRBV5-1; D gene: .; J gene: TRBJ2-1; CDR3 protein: CASSSGTLFYNEQFF; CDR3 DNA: TGCGCCAGCAGCTCCGGGACTCTATTTTACAATGAGCAGTTCTTC
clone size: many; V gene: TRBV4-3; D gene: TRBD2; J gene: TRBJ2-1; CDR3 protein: CASSQEVREVYNEQFF; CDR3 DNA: TGCGCCAGCAGCCAAGAAGTGCGGGAGGTCTACAATGAGCAGTTCTTC
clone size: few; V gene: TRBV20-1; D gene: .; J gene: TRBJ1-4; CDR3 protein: CSARPGSNEKLFF; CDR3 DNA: TGCAGTGCCCGACCGGGTTCTAATGAAAAACTGTTTTTT
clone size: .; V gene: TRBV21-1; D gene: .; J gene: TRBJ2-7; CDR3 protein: CASNRQGDLYEQYF; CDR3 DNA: TGTGCCAGCAACCGACAGGGGGATCTGTACGAGCAGTACTTC
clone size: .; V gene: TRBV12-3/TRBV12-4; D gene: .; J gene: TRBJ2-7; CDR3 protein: CASSLEAGPSYEQYF; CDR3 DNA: TGTGCCAGCAGTTTGGAAGCGGGCCCATCCTACGAGCAGTACTTC
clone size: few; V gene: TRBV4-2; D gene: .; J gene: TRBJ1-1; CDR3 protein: CASSQDRGSEAFF; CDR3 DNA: TGTGCCAGCAGCCAAGATAGGGGATCTGAAGCTTTCTTT
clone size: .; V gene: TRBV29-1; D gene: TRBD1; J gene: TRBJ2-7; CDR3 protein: CSADGGRDSPYEQYF; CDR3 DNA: TGCAGCGCAGACGGAGGCCGGGACAGCCCCTACGAGCAGTACTTC
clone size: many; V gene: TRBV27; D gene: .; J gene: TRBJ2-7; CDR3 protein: CASSRLGEFAYEQYF; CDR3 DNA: TGTGCCAGCAGTCGACTAGGGGAGTTTGCCTACGAGCAGTACTTC
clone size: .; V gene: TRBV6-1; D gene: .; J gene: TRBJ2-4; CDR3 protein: CASRSSLAKNIQYF; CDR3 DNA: TGTGCCAGCAGGAGTTCCCTAGCCAAAAACATTCAGTACTTC
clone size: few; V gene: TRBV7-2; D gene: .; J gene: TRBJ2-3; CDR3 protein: CASSLDSRGRTDTQYF; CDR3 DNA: TGTGCCAGCAGCTTAGACTCGCGGGGGCGCACAGATACGCAGTATTTT